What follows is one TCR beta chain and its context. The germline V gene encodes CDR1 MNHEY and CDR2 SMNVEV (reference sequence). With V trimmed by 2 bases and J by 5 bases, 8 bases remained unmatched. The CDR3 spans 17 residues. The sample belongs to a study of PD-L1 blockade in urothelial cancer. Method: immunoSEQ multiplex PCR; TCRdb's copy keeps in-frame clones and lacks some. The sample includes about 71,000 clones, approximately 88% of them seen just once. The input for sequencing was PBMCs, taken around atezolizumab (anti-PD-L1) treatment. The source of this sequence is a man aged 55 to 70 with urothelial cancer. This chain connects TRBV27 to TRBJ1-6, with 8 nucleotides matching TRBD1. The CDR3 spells CASSLGRQGADNSPLHF. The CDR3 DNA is TGTGCCAGCAGTTTAGGGCGCCAGGGGGCCGATAATTCACCCCTCCACTTT.